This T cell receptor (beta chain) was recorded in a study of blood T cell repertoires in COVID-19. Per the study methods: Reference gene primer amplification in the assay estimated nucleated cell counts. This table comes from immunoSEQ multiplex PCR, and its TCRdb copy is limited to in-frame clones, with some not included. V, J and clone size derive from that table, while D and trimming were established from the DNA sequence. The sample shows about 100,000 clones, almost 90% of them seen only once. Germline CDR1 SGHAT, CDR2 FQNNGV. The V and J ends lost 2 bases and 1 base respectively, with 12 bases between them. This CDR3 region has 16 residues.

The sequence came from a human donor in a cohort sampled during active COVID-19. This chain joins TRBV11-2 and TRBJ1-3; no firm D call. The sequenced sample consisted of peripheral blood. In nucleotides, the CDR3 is TGTGCCAGCAGCTTAAAGCCCCCCGATTCTGGAAACACCATATATTTT. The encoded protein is CASSLKPPDSGNTIYF.